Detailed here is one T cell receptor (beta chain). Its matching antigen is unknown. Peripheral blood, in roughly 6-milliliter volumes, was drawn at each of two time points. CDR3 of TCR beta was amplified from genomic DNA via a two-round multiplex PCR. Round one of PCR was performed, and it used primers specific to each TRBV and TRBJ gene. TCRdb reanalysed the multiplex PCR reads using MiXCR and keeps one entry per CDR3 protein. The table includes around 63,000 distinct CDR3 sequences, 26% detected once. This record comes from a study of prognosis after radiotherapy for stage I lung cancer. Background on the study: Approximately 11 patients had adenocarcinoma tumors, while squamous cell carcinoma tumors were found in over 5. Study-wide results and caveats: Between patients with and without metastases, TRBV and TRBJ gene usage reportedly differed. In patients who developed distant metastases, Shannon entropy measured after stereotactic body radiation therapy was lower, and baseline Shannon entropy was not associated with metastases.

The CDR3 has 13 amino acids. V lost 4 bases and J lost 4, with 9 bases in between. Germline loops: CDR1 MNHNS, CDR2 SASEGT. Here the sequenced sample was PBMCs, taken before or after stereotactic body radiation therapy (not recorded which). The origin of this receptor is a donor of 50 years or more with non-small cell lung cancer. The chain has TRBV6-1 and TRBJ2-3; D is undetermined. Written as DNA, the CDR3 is TGTGCCAGCAGTGTGGCCCCCGCAGATACGCAGTATTTT. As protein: CASSVAPADTQYF.